Here is one TCR beta chain with its context. The entry originates in a study of cytomegalovirus exposure and HLA in healthy donors. PCR involved 60 Vbeta and 13 Jbeta primers. Study processing details: Counted up in a later analysis, unique TCR beta chains came to about 80 million, with around 9.9 million shared. Profiled with immunoSEQ multiplex PCR; TCRdb holds only in-frame clones, not every one. V and J calls and clone size come straight from that table; D and trimming were deduced from the DNA. Here the sample spans approximately 140,000 clones, about 76% being singletons. Germline loops: CDR1 SEHNR, CDR2 FQNEAQ (reference sequence). The CDR3 totals 15 residues. The ends lost 4 bases at V and 1 base at J; junction bases unmatched: 5.

V gene TRBV7-9 combines with J gene TRBJ2-5, with 8 nucleotides matching TRBD2. Sequenced sample: PBMCs. The TCR originated in a man in his late teens or twenties in good health and CMV-seronegative. The DNA for the CDR3 is TGTGCCAGCAGCTCTCGCGGGGGGCCCCAAGAGACCCAGTACTTC. This gives the protein CASSSRGGPQETQYF. Combining the CDR3 with reference TRBV7-9 and TRBJ2-5 gives the whole variable domain DTGVSQNPRHKITKRGQNVTFRCDPISEHNRLYWYRQTLGQGPEFLTYFQNEAQLEKSRLLSDRFSAERPKGSFSTLEIQRTEQGDSAMYLCASSSRGGPQETQYFGPGTRLLVL.